This T cell receptor beta chain emerged from a study of T cells of healthy individuals (dated by TCRdb to the late 2010s). For this clonotype: Its cognate antigen has yet to be identified. One base away there is no much larger clone; base qualities are not given.

Library creation used 5' RACE. Reads for this sample came from an Illumina MiSeq. The public reads were quality trimmed at Q25 with fastp and then assembled into clones with MiXCR by TCRdb, keeping productive beta chains. For every CDR3 protein sequence, its rows merge into one entry that carries the most common genes and DNA. A total of over 95,000 distinct CDR3 sequences appear in this sample, approximately 15% of them only once. In total, the top ten clones hold roughly 6.2% of the sample. The germline V gene yields LGHNT for CDR1 and FRNRAP for CDR2. The cysteine opens and the phenylalanine closes a CDR3 of 12 amino acids. Just the 36-base CDR3 DNA is kept, in frame starting at base 1. The junction shows trimming of 7 bases on V and 1 base on J, plus 7 bases between the germline ends.

This sequence originates from a human donor in good health. The chain joins TRBV12-5 to TRBJ2-5, with no reliable assignment of the D segment. The nucleotide sequence reads TGTGCTAGTGAGGGCCCCCAAGAGACCCAGTACTTC. Translated, it gives CASEGPQETQYF.